The clone carrying this T cell receptor (beta chain) was seen more than once but under ten times. The CDR3 is 16 amino acids. Germline trimming cut 2 bases from V and 2 bases from J; bases unmatched to any gene: 8. CDR1 is MNHEY, CDR2 SVGEGT, per germline. This entry is derived from a study of blood T cell repertoires in COVID-19. At the level of the study: PBMCs, B-cell-depleted T cells, or T cells provided the cDNA or gDNA that made up the material.

Original handling: Amplifying reference gene primers gave estimates of nucleated cell counts. The method was immunoSEQ multiplex PCR; TCRdb's version includes in-frame clones alone and lacks a portion of them. D and trimming were read from the DNA, whereas the V and J calls and clone size are those reported in that table. The sample has more than 300,000 clones, roughly nine tenths seen once. Those designated as exposed participants met a COVID-19 case within 2 weeks before study entry. J is TRBJ2-7 and V is TRBV6-2 or TRBV6-3, with TRBD2 matching 8 bases. This clonotype was obtained from a woman aged 25-40 years who had been exposed to COVID-19. Material: PBMCs or T cells enriched from blood (not recorded which). The CDR3 loop reads CASSYKSGGAAYEQYF. CDR3 bases: TGTGCCAGCAGTTACAAAAGCGGGGGAGCTGCCTACGAGCAGTACTTC.